A single T cell receptor (beta chain) is shown here with its context. Its target is unknown. Sequencing was performed with immunoSEQ multiplex PCR; in TCRdb, only in-frame clones are kept and a portion is missing. The top ten hold 0.8% to 1% of the sample, which has about 130,000 clones, 85% to 95% seen once. The sample belongs to a study of OX40 agonist ivuxolimab in advanced cancers. Whole-study findings and limits: There were, on average, more expanded clones in CD8+ T cells than in CD4+.

J gave up 0 bases and V 0 bases, and 3 bases lay outside the gene matches. Germline CDR1 is KGHSH and CDR2 is LQKENI. This CDR3 comprises 17 residues. V usage is TRBV18 and J usage is TRBJ2-2, with TRBD2 identical over 8 bases. This clonotype was obtained from an adult with an advanced solid tumor such as melanoma, head and neck, liver or kidney cancer. The sample here was CD4+ or CD8+ T cells sorted from blood, taken in a trial of the OX40 agonist ivuxolimab. The CDR3: CASSPPVGRANTGELFF. The CDR3 bases are TGTGCCAGCTCACCACCCGTCGGGAGGGCGAACACCGGGGAGCTGTTTTTT.